This TCR beta chain comes out of a study of radiotherapy plus CTLA-4 blockade in lung cancer. As for the study in general: There were objective responses in approximately 19% of patients, and around 32% had disease control.

The study treated chemo-refractory metastatic non-small-cell lung cancer patients with focal radiation plus ipilimumab CTLA-4 blockade. This CDR3 spans 15 amino acids. Trimming removed 1 base from V and 5 bases from J; junction bases left unmatched: 5. Germline CDR1 reads KGHSH; CDR2 reads LQKENI. Profiled with immunoSEQ multiplex PCR; TCRdb holds only in-frame clones, not every one. Of more than 95,000 clones listed, approximately 75% are singletons. Note on this clone: Its antigen is unidentified.

The study's findings and limits: Increased serum interferon-beta after radiation also reportedly predicted response strongly. Peripheral blood showed expansion of tumor-derived TCR clones after radiotherapy and ipilimumab.

The J gene is TRBJ1-5, the V gene TRBV18; 7 bases fit TRBD1. This clonotype was sampled from a human donor with non-small cell lung cancer who had a partial response to radiotherapy plus ipilimumab. Some clones in this sample may be carry-over from other donors' samples. This sample comprised peripheral blood, obtained from a patient treated with radiotherapy plus ipilimumab. CDR3 DNA: TGTGCCAGCTCACCACAACAGGGGACCGATCAGCCCCAGCATTTT. Its protein is CASSPQQGTDQPQHF.